The 28 T cell receptor beta chains listed next were all sequenced from one sample in a study of shared clonotypes between healthy human individuals. The repertoire was sequenced with immunoSEQ multiplex PCR; TCRdb's copy has only in-frame clones and lacks some. The sample has a few million clones, approximately 93% seen once. The sample taken for sequencing was naive CD4+ T cells from PBMCs. Subset defined: CD45RA+ positively selected. The receptors derive from a man in his late teens or twenties in good health. Some clones in this sample may be carry-over from other donors' samples.

V usage is TRBV7-3 and J usage is TRBJ2-2; D might be TRBD1 (5 bases). The CDR3 runs to 18 residues. V was shortened by 2 bases and J by 0 bases, with 16 bases between the two germline ends. Germline V CDR1 and CDR2: SGHTA, FQGTGA. This CDR3 is CASSLRRQMGTNTGELFF. The DNA for the CDR3 is TGTGCCAGCAGCTTACGCCGACAGATGGGAACGAACACCGGGGAGCTGTTTTTT.

The J gene is TRBJ2-7, the V gene TRBV10-3; 11 bases match TRBD2. With 4 bases clipped from V and 7 bases from J, the junction kept 15 bases outside the gene matches. The CDR3 consists of 17 residues. From germline, CDR1 is ENHRY and CDR2 SYGVKD. CDR3 sequence (DNA): TGTGCCATCAGTGGATCCGCTAGCGGGGGGACCTTAGGGGAGCAGTACTTC. Translating gives CAISGSASGGTLGEQYF.

The chain joins TRBV5-4 to TRBJ1-2; 7 positions match TRBD1. This CDR3 is 15 amino acids long. V lost 4 bases, J lost 0 bases, and 6 bases stayed unmatched. The germline V gene encodes CDR1 SGHNT and CDR2 YYREEE (reference sequence). The CDR3 DNA reads TGTGCCAGCAGCGCAAACAGGGGTACTAACTATGGCTACACCTTC. Translating it yields CASSANRGTNYGYTF.

The chain combines TRBV7-7 with TRBJ1-1, with D perhaps TRBD1 (6 bases). This CDR3 is built from 12 residues. Per germline, CDR1 SSHAT and CDR2 FNYEAQ (reference sequence). Deletions cut 6 bases from V and 6 bases from J, with 11 bases between. The CDR3 DNA follows: TGTGCCAGCAGGGGGGGCGGCCCTGAAGCTTTCTTT. Translated: CASRGGGPEAFF.

CDR3 loop: CASSVGTAGGELFF. The CDR3 DNA reads as TGTGCCAGCAGCGTGGGGACGGCCGGCGGGGAGCTGTTTTTT. This chain connects TRBV9 to TRBJ2-2; D assignment may be TRBD1 or TRBD2 (5 bases each). V was trimmed by 2 bases and J by 7 bases, leaving 12 bases between them. CDR1 SGDLS and CDR2 YYNGEE come from the germline V gene. This CDR3 is 14 amino acids long.

This clone is a singleton in its sample. The CDR3 here is CASSKNREETGYTF. CDR3 DNA sequence: TGTGCCAGTAGCAAAAACAGGGAAGAGACCGGCTACACCTTC. The V and J genes are TRBV19 and TRBJ1-2; D is possibly TRBD1 (6 bases). Germline V gene data show CDR1 as LNHDA and CDR2 as SQIVND (reference sequence). The CDR3 totals 14 residues. V was clipped by 6 bases and J by 8 bases, with 19 bases between them.

The chain is built from TRBV10-2 and TRBJ2-7; 8 bases map to TRBD1. The germline V gene encodes CDR1 WSHSY and CDR2 SAAADI. With V trimmed by 6 bases and J by 1 base, 2 bases remained unmatched. CDR3 length equals 13 residues. In nucleotides, the CDR3 is TGCGCCAGCAGACAGGGGGTGTCCTACGAGCAGTACTTC. Translation: CASRQGVSYEQYF.

The V and J genes are TRBV25-1 and TRBJ2-1; possibly TRBD2 for D (5 bases). Trimming shortened V by 3 bases and J by 8 bases, and 11 bases separated the two germline ends. CDR1 and CDR2 from the germline V gene are MGHDK and SYGVNS. This CDR3 is 13 amino acids long. The CDR3 DNA is TGTGCCAGCAGTGACCCTACTAGTGATGAGCAGTTCTTC. Translated: CASSDPTSDEQFF.

This chain joins TRBV7-3 and TRBJ2-1, with 14 bases matching TRBD2. The J segment lost 8 bases and the V segment lost 5 bases, leaving 5 bases of the junction unmatched. The length of the CDR3 is 15 residues. The germline gives CDR1 SGHTA, CDR2 FQGTGA. CDR3 protein: CASSRGTSGSYEQFF. CDR3 nucleotides: TGTGCCAGCAGCCGCGGGACTAGCGGGAGCTATGAGCAGTTCTTC. Variable domain in full (rest from reference TRBV7-3 and TRBJ2-1): GAGVSQTPSNKVTEKGKYVELRCDPISGHTALYWYRQSLGQGPEFLIYFQGTGAADDSGLPNDRFFAVRPEGSVSTLKIQRTERGDSAVYLCASSRGTSGSYEQFFGPGTRLTVL.

The rearrangement uses TRBV6-5 and TRBJ1-1; 7 bases are shared with TRBD1. The ends lost 6 bases at V and 9 bases at J; junction bases unmatched: 4. CDR1 is MNHEY and CDR2 is SVGAGI in the germline V gene. The CDR3 covers 11 residues. Here the CDR3 reads CASREQGQAFF. The CDR3 coding sequence is TGTGCCAGCAGAGAACAGGGGCAAGCTTTCTTT.

This clone has just one count. Other DNA sequences of this sample code for an identical CDR3. The J gene is TRBJ2-4, the V gene TRBV19; D may be TRBD2 (5 bases). The germline V gene encodes CDR1 LNHDA and CDR2 SQIVND (reference sequence). CDR3 length: 15 amino acids. The ends were cut back, 7 bases at V and 0 bases at J, with 13 bases in the middle. The CDR3, as DNA: TGTGCCAGTACCCCAGGAGGACTAGCCAAAAACATTCAGTACTTC. It encodes CASTPGGLAKNIQYF.

V gene TRBV28 combines with J gene TRBJ1-2; no reliable D call. The CDR3 length is 12 residues. Looked up from germline, CDR1 is MDHEN and CDR2 is SYDVKM. V gave up 8 bases and J gave up 4 bases, with 11 bases separating them. Here the CDR3 DNA reads TGTGCCAGCGCTATCGGGTCCTATGGCTACACCTTC. The encoded protein is CASAIGSYGYTF.

The chain couples TRBV28 to TRBJ1-1, with D tentatively TRBD1 (6 bases). Germline CDR1 and CDR2: MDHEN and SYDVKM. V was pared by 8 bases and J by 0 bases, with 16 bases between. CDR3 length: 15 amino acids. DNA for the CDR3: TGTGCCAGCTTCACGCGTGGACAGCTGAACACTGAAGCTTTCTTT. This encodes CASFTRGQLNTEAFF.

The chain has TRBV9 and TRBJ2-1; 8 bases fit TRBD2. The CDR3 sequence is 18 residues long. From germline, CDR1 is SGDLS and CDR2 YYNGEE. Trimming took 0 bases from V and 3 from J; bases not matched to a gene: 11. The CDR3 here is CASSVDGRVSLLYNEQFF. Written as DNA, the CDR3 is TGTGCCAGCAGCGTAGACGGGAGGGTTTCTCTCCTCTACAATGAGCAGTTCTTC.

The chain links TRBV6-5 to TRBJ2-1, with 8 bases aligning to TRBD1. CDR1 is MNHEY, CDR2 SVGAGI, per germline. Trimming cost V 7 bases and J 2 bases; bases outside gene matches: 7. The CDR3 is made up of 15 amino acids. The CDR3 nucleotides are TGTGCCAGCATCAGTATGACAGGGGCCTACAATGAGCAGTTCTTC. It codes for CASISMTGAYNEQFF.

The chain has TRBV5-4 and TRBJ1-3, with a possible D match to TRBD1 (5 bases). CDR1 SGHNT and CDR2 YYREEE come from the germline V gene (reference sequence). Between the trimmed V and J ends, which lost 2 bases and 0 bases, there was a span of 12 bases. This CDR3 spans 16 amino acids. CDR3 in DNA: TGTGCCAGCAGCTTAACCCGGGGGGGCTCTGGAAACACCATATATTTT. It encodes CASSLTRGGSGNTIYF.

The CDR3 is CASSTVTGAFTGELFF. CDR3 DNA: TGTGCCAGCAGCACGGTGACAGGGGCCTTCACCGGGGAGCTGTTTTTT. The V gene is TRBV5-6, the J gene TRBJ2-2; TRBD1 matches at 8 bases. Trimming took 4 bases from V and 4 from J; bases not matched to a gene: 9. Per the germline V gene, CDR1 is SGHDT and CDR2 is YYEEEE. This CDR3 contains 16 residues.

The J gene is TRBJ2-1, the V gene TRBV5-4; the match to TRBD2 covers 11 bases. Germline lookup yields CDR1 SGHNT and CDR2 YYREEE (reference sequence). The CDR3 has 15 residues. V lost 0 bases and J lost 6; bases outside the gene matches: 2. Here the CDR3 reads CASSLGGTSGNEQFF. The CDR3 DNA reads TGTGCCAGCAGCTTGGGTGGGACTAGCGGCAATGAGCAGTTCTTC.

A word on this clone: Sequence at one end of the junction differs from germline and may be a read error. The chain is built from TRBV6-1 and TRBJ1-6; D gene unclear. This CDR3 region has 12 residues. Per the germline V gene, CDR1 is MNHNS and CDR2 is SASEGT. The CDR3 is CASREVIAPLHF. The CDR3 DNA is TGTGCCAGCAGGGAAGTGATTGCACCCCTCCACTTT.

As for this clone: At one end, the junction sequence differs from germline, possibly due to a read error. This chain links TRBV30 with TRBJ2-7; D is perhaps TRBD1 or TRBD2 (5 bases each). This CDR3 contains 10 residues. In germline, CDR1 is GTSNPN, CDR2 SVGIG (reference sequence). This CDR3 reads CAWSATSGTF. Written as DNA, the CDR3 is TGTGCCTGGAGTGCAACTTCCGGGACCTTC. The variable domain in full, with the rest retrieved from reference TRBV30 and TRBJ2-7, is SQTIHQWPATLVQPVGSPLSLECTVEGTSNPNLYWYRQAAGRGLQLLFYSVGIGQISSEVPQNLSASRPQDRQFILSSKKLLLSDSGFYLCAWSATSGTFGPGTRLTVT.

This chain's CDR3 is CASSLVGQIGGVAYSNQPQHF. The CDR3 DNA sequence: TGTGCCAGCAGTTTAGTGGGACAGATAGGTGGCGTGGCATATAGCAATCAGCCCCAGCATTTT. The chain employs TRBV28 and TRBJ1-5; TRBD1 matches 7 bases. The junction had 19 bases not matched to a gene; V was cut back by 2 bases and J by 0 bases. Looked up from germline, CDR1 is MDHEN and CDR2 is SYDVKM. The CDR3 runs 21 residues.

This rearrangement joins TRBV7-2 to TRBJ2-7; 7 nucleotides agree with TRBD1. Germline loops: CDR1 SGHTA, CDR2 FQGNSA. With V trimmed by 5 bases and J by 2 bases, 6 bases remained unmatched. This CDR3 spans 14 amino acids. The CDR3 DNA reads TGTGCCAGCAGCACGAGGGGGCGGGCCTACGAGCAGTACTTC. Translation: CASSTRGRAYEQYF.

The chain recombines TRBV4-3 with TRBJ2-7; 10 bases agree with TRBD1. Germline CDR1 reads LGHNA; CDR2 reads YSLEER. The CDR3 extends over 17 amino acids. V was pared by 4 bases and J by 2 bases, with 11 bases of the junction left unmatched. CDR3 in amino acids: CASSRSIGTGDPYEQYF. DNA for the CDR3: TGCGCCAGCAGCCGATCCATAGGGACAGGGGATCCCTACGAGCAGTACTTC.

The genes are TRBV27 and TRBJ2-7; TRBD1 aligns across 8 bases. Trimming at V came to 5 bases and at J to 0 bases, leaving 6 bases not matched to a gene. The germline V gene encodes CDR1 MNHEY and CDR2 SMNVEV (reference sequence). The CDR3 is made up of 15 amino acids. The CDR3: CASSDRGLNSYEQYF. In DNA, the CDR3 is TGTGCCAGCAGTGACAGGGGCTTAAACTCCTACGAGCAGTACTTC.

This clone appeared a single time. This CDR3 is also generated by other DNA sequences in the sample. The chain couples TRBV27 to TRBJ2-7; no clear D gene. The CDR3 length is 13 residues. Trimming shortened V by 3 bases and J by 0 bases, and 6 bases separated the two germline ends. The germline V gene encodes CDR1 MNHEY and CDR2 SMNVEV (reference sequence). DNA of the CDR3: TGTGCCAGCAGTTTGAGAGACTCCTACGAGCAGTACTTC. As protein: CASSLRDSYEQYF.

CDR3 coding DNA: TGCAGCGTTTCCGACAGGGCCATGAGCTCTGGAAACACCATATATTTT. Protein sequence: CSVSDRAMSSGNTIYF. The rearrangement links TRBV29-1 to TRBJ1-3, with 7 nucleotides matching TRBD1. Germline V gene data show CDR1 as SQVTM and CDR2 as ANQGSEA. This CDR3 comprises 16 residues. J gave up 0 bases and V 5 bases, and 10 bases lay outside the gene matches.

The rearrangement joins TRBV5-6 to TRBJ2-1; 12 bases match TRBD2. The trim removed 4 bases at V and 1 base at J, leaving 3 bases unmatched. The CDR3 covers 16 residues. CDR1 and CDR2 from the germline V gene are SGHDT and YYEEEE. The CDR3 DNA is TGTGCCAGCAGCCCAGGACTAGCGGGGTCCTACAATGAGCAGTTCTTC. Protein sequence: CASSPGLAGSYNEQFF.

Only a few counts were recorded for this clone. Other DNA variants within this sample encode the same CDR3. The J gene is TRBJ1-1, the V gene TRBV9, with D uncertain. Trimming cost V 0 bases and J 1 base, with 4 bases left between them. This CDR3 has 13 residues. The germline gives CDR1 SGDLS, CDR2 YYNGEE. The CDR3 region is CASSVVRNTEAFF. CDR3 in DNA: TGTGCCAGCAGCGTAGTTCGGAACACTGAAGCTTTCTTT.